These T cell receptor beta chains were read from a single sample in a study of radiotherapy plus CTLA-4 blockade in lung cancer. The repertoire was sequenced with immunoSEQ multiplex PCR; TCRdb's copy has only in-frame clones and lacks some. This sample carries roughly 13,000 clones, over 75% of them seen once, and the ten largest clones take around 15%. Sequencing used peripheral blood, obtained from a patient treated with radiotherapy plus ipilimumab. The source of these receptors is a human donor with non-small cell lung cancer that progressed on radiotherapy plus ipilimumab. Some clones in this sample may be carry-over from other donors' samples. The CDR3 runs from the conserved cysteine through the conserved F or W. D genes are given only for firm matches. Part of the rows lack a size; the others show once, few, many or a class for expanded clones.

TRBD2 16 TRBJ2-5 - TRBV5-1 TGCGCCAGCAGCTGGGGCCGGGCGGGAGGGGGAGAGACCCAGTACTTC CASSWGRAGGGETQYF
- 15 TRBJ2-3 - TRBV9 TGTGCCAGCAGCGCCGGAGGGGGCTGGACAGATACGCAGTATTTT CASSAGGGWTDTQYF
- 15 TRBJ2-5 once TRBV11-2 TGTGCCAGCAGCCCGGGGTGGTTAGGTCAAGAGACCCAGTACTTC CASSPGWLGQETQYF
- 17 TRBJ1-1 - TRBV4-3 TGCGCCAGCAGCCAAGAATCGGCGGGACTCCAGAACACTGAAGCTTTCTTT CASSQESAGLQNTEAFF
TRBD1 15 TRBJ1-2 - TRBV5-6 TGTGCCAGCAGCTTGGAGGCAGGGGGCTTCTATGGCTACACCTTC CASSLEAGGFYGYTF
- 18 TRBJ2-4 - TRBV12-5 TGTGCTAGTGGTTTGGTCACTGGTGGGACACTAGCCAAAAACATTCAGTACTTC CASGLVTGGTLAKNIQYF
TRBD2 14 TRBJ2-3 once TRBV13 TGTGCCAGCAGCTGGCGGGGGAGCACAGATACGCAGTATTTT CASSWRGSTDTQYF
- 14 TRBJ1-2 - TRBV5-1 TGCGCCACCAGGACACACCCAGGGGACTATGGCTACACCTTC CATRTHPGDYGYTF
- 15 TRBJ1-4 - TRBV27 TGTGCCAGCAGTTTATATACGGGGACTAATGAAAAACTGTTTTTT CASSLYTGTNEKLFF
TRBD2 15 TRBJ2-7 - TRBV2 TGTGCCAGCAGTTATAGCGGGGGGAGGTCCTACGAGCAGTACTTC CASSYSGGRSYEQYF
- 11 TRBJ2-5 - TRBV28 TGTGCCAGCAGGACTGGGGAGACCCAGTACTTC CASRTGETQYF
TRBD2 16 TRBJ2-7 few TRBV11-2 TGTGCCAGCAGCTCCCACTCCGGGACTAGCGACTACGAGCAGTACTTC CASSSHSGTSDYEQYF
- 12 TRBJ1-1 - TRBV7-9 TGTGCCAGCAGCTTAATAGGGGCTTGGGCTTTCTTT CASSLIGAWAFF
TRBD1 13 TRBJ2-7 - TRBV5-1 TGCGCCAGCAGCGCCGGACAGGGAATCGAGCAGTACTTC CASSAGQGIEQYF
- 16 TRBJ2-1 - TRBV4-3 TGCGCCAGCAGCCAAGGTAATAGCGGCTCCTACAATGAGCAGTTCTTC CASSQGNSGSYNEQFF
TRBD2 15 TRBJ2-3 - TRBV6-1 TGTGCCAGCAGTGGAGCGGGGGGGTCGTCAGATACGCAGTATTTT CASSGAGGSSDTQYF
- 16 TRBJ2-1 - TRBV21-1 TGTGCCAGCAGCCCCCGGACAGGGGGCGTTTGGAATGAGCAGTTCTTC CASSPRTGGVWNEQFF
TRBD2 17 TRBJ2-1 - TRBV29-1 TGCAGCGTTGAAGACCCGGGACTAGCGGCTCTCTACAATGAGCAGTTCTTC CSVEDPGLAALYNEQFF
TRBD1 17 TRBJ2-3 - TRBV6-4 TGTGCCAGCAGTGTCCAGTCGACAGGGAGTTTAACAGATACGCAGTATTTT CASSVQSTGSLTDTQYF
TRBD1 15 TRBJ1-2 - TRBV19 TGTGCCAGTAGGATTACTGGGACAGGAAACTATGGCTACACCTTC CASRITGTGNYGYTF
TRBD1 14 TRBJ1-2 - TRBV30 TGTGCCTGGGGGGGACAGGGGGCACACTATGGCTACACCTTC CAWGGQGAHYGYTF
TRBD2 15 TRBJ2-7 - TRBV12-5 TGTGCTAGTGGTTTGGTATCTAGCGGGAATTACGAGCAGTACTTC CASGLVSSGNYEQYF
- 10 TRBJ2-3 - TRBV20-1 TGCAGTGCCCTAGGTGATACGCAGTATTTT CSALGDTQYF
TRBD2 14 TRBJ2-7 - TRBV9 TGTGCCAGCAGCGTAGACAGCGGGAGAGGCGAGCAGTACTTC CASSVDSGRGEQYF
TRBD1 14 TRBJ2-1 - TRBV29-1 TGCAGCGTTGAACCTGAACAGGGGACGGGTGAGCAGTTCTTC CSVEPEQGTGEQFF
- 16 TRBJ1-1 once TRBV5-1 TGCGCCAGCAGCTTGGCCTTGACAGATATGAACACTGAAGCTTTCTTT CASSLALTDMNTEAFF
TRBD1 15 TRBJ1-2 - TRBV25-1 TGTGCCAGCAGTGAAGCCAGGGGGCATTTCTATGGCTACACCTTC CASSEARGHFYGYTF